The 6 T cell receptor beta chains reported below all come from one sample, sequenced in a study of blood T cell repertoires in COVID-19. TCRdb's copy holds only in-frame clones and misses some; the assay was immunoSEQ multiplex PCR. The sample contains over 120,000 clones, around 84% of which appear only once. The sequenced material came from peripheral blood. These receptors originate from a man in his sixties with active or convalescent COVID-19.

The chain carries TRBV6-2 or TRBV6-3 and TRBJ1-4; the D gene is possibly TRBD1 (6 bases). The ends were cut back, 6 bases at V and 11 bases at J, with 10 bases in the middle. Germline lookup yields CDR1 MNHEY and CDR2 SVGEGT. The CDR3 spans 11 residues. The CDR3 nucleotides read TGTGCCAGCAGCCACGGACAGAAACTGTTTTTT. The encoded protein is CASSHGQKLFF.

The genes are TRBV11-2 and TRBJ2-5; D is unclear. CDR1 and CDR2 from the germline V gene are SGHAT and FQNNGV. Trimming removed 2 bases at V and 5 bases at J, with 6 bases between. The CDR3 runs 12 residues. CDR3 in DNA: TGTGCCAGCAGCTTATCGGAGGAGACCCAGTACTTC. Translated, it gives CASSLSEETQYF.

This sequence joins TRBV6-2 or TRBV6-3 and TRBJ2-1; D is possibly TRBD2 (7 bases). CDR3 length equals 16 residues. Germline values: CDR1 MNHEY, CDR2 SVGEGT. The V end was cut by 4 bases, the J end by 10 bases, with 23 bases between. The CDR3 is CASSLFAGALSGEQFF. CDR3 coding DNA: TGTGCCAGCAGTTTATTCGCGGGGGCCTTAAGTGGGGAGCAGTTCTTC.

The V and J genes are TRBV6-5 and TRBJ1-2, with TRBD1 matching 8 bases. V was pared by 4 bases and J by 2 bases, with 6 bases of the junction left unmatched. The CDR3 runs 15 residues. Germline V gives CDR1 MNHEY, CDR2 SVGAGI. DNA for the CDR3: TGTGCCAGCAGTTCCCCGGGACAGGAGAACTATGGCTACACCTTC. It specifies CASSSPGQENYGYTF.

This clone came up a few times. The chain is built from TRBV6-2 or TRBV6-3 and TRBJ1-2; weak D call: TRBD1 (6 bases). The V and J ends lost 6 bases and 5 bases respectively, with 22 bases between them. The CDR3 length is 16 residues. Germline-derived CDR1 and CDR2 are MNHEY and SVGEGT. Here the CDR3 DNA reads TGTGCCAGCAGCCCAACACAACGGACAGTTTCGTATGGCTACACCTTC. Its translation: CASSPTQRTVSYGYTF.

This clone has only one observation. This chain joins TRBV19 and TRBJ1-1; D remains ambiguous. V lost 3 bases, J lost 0 bases, and 14 bases lay in between. This CDR3 is 16 amino acids long. CDR1 LNHDA and CDR2 SQIVND come from the germline V gene (reference sequence). CDR3 nucleotide sequence: TGTGCCAGTAGTATTAAAGGCAGGATGATGAACACTGAAGCTTTCTTT. Encoded protein: CASSIKGRMMNTEAFF.